The 21 T cell receptor beta chains reported below all come from one sample, sequenced in a study of T cells in localized non-small cell lung cancer. The method was immunoSEQ multiplex PCR; TCRdb's version includes in-frame clones alone and lacks a portion of them. The sample has about 1,900 clones; roughly 25% are singletons. This specimen was normal lung tissue next to the tumor, taken before any cancer treatment. The origin of the receptors is a female donor at least 60 years old with stage I lung adenocarcinoma.

The chain links TRBV6-8 to TRBJ1-1; D perhaps matches TRBD1 (6 bases). With 6 bases removed from V and 10 bases from J, the gap between germline ends came to 21 bases. The CDR3 has 14 residues. CDR1 and CDR2 from the germline V gene are MNHGY and SAAAGT. This chain's CDR3 is CASSLDRKGLVAFF. The CDR3, as DNA: TGTGCCAGCAGCTTAGACAGGAAGGGATTAGTAGCTTTCTTT.

This clone was recorded a few times. The V gene is TRBV6-7, the J gene TRBJ2-5; D remains unclear. TRBV6-7 is filed as an ORF, its function uncertain. CDR3 length: 11 residues. V was clipped by 8 bases and J by 6 bases, with 10 bases between them. The CDR3 nucleotides are TGTGCCAGCGGGTACGACCAGACCCAGTACTTC. Translating gives CASGYDQTQYF.

The DNA for the CDR3 is TGTGCCAGCAGCGTAGGTAGCGGGAGAAACATTCAGTACTTC. Translation gives CASSVGSGRNIQYF. This chain links TRBV9 with TRBJ2-4; 9 nucleotides agree with TRBD2. V shed 0 bases and J 6 bases; nucleotides not matched to a gene: 1. The CDR3 runs 14 residues. From germline, CDR1 is SGDLS and CDR2 YYNGEE.

The chain employs TRBV18 and TRBJ2-7, with D possibly being TRBD2 (6 bases). Trimming removed 3 bases at V and 1 base at J, with 13 bases between. There are 15 residues in the CDR3. In germline, CDR1 is KGHSH, CDR2 LQKENI. The CDR3 here is CASSPGAGLSYEQYF. The CDR3 DNA reads as TGTGCCAGCTCACCCGGAGCGGGCCTTTCCTACGAGCAGTACTTC.

The chain employs TRBV6-8 and TRBJ2-5, with a possible D match to TRBD2 (6 bases). Trimming removed 0 bases at V and 2 bases at J, with 16 bases between. The CDR3 runs 17 residues. The germline V gene encodes CDR1 MNHGY and CDR2 SAAAGT. The CDR3 spells CASSYSSSSAIQETQYF. CDR3 nucleotide sequence: TGTGCCAGCAGTTACTCGAGCTCTAGCGCGATACAAGAGACCCAGTACTTC.

This clone was observed a handful of times. This chain connects TRBV23-1 to TRBJ2-2; D is tentatively TRBD1 or TRBD2 (5 bases each). TRBV23-1 is designated an ORF whose function remains uncertain. The CDR3 totals 16 residues. Deletions cut 6 bases from V and 2 bases from J, with 16 bases between. CDR3: CASSQDAGANTGELFF. The CDR3, as DNA: TGCGCCAGCAGCCAAGATGCCGGGGCAAACACCGGGGAGCTGTTTTTT.

The CDR3 spells CAISEPGNYGYTF. CDR3 in DNA: TGTGCCATCAGTGAGCCAGGGAACTATGGCTACACCTTC. The chain joins TRBV10-3 to TRBJ1-2; tentative D call: TRBD1 (5 bases). The CDR3 consists of 13 residues. The germline gives CDR1 ENHRY, CDR2 SYGVKD. The ends were cut back, 2 bases at V and 2 bases at J, with 6 bases in the middle.

This chain joins TRBV18 and TRBJ1-3; TRBD1 matches 9 bases. The germline V gene has CDR1 KGHSH and CDR2 LQKENI. The CDR3 extends over 15 amino acids. The trim removed 6 bases at V and 0 bases at J, leaving 3 bases unmatched. The CDR3 region has the DNA TGTGCCAGCTCCCGACAGGGGGTCTCTGGAAACACCATATATTTT. This gives the protein CASSRQGVSGNTIYF. Full variable domain (outside the CDR3, taken from reference TRBV18 and TRBJ1-3): NAGVMQNPRHLVRRRGQEARLRCSPMKGHSHVYWYRQLPEEGLKFMVYLQKENIIDESGMPKERFSAEFPKEGPSILRIQQVVRGDSAAYFCASSRQGVSGNTIYFGEGSWLTVV.

This rearrangement joins TRBV11-3 to TRBJ2-1, with 12 bases identical to TRBD2. The CDR3 is 17 amino acids. V gave up 5 bases and J gave up 7 bases; unmatched junction bases: 12. Germline V lookup: CDR1 SGHNT, CDR2 YENEEA. The CDR3, as DNA: TGTGCCAGCAGCCAACGGGTGACTAGCGGGAGTCTAAATGAGCAGTTCTTC. It encodes CASSQRVTSGSLNEQFF.

The genes are TRBV4-1 and TRBJ1-4; D not certain. This CDR3 has 16 amino acids. V was cut by 5 bases and J by 6 bases, with 19 bases left in between. CDR1 is MGHRA, CDR2 YSYEKL, per germline. The CDR3 DNA is TGCGCCAGCAGCGTCGGACCGTTGATTAGAGATGAAAAACTGTTTTTT. Translated: CASSVGPLIRDEKLFF.

The chain employs TRBV23-1 and TRBJ1-5; the D gene is possibly TRBD1 (6 bases). TRBV23-1 is an ORF, and what it does is uncertain. The ends were cut back, 6 bases at V and 6 bases at J, with 21 bases in the middle. The CDR3 sequence is 16 residues long. CDR3: CASSPLQGRGCQPQHF. Written as DNA, the CDR3 is TGCGCCAGCAGCCCTCTCCAGGGGCGGGGGTGTCAGCCCCAGCATTTT.

In its sample, this clone was seen a few times. The chain's CDR3 is CASSYSIGYEQYF. The CDR3 DNA sequence: TGTGCCAGCAGTTACAGTATAGGCTACGAGCAGTACTTC. The J gene is TRBJ2-7, the V gene TRBV6-8, with unresolved D. The CDR3 runs 13 residues. V dropped 2 bases and J dropped 3 bases, with 8 bases sitting between them. Germline CDR1 is MNHGY and CDR2 is SAAAGT.

V usage is TRBV9 and J usage is TRBJ1-3; 8 bases agree with TRBD1. The CDR3 covers 19 residues. Germline assignment: CDR1 SGDLS and CDR2 YYNGEE. V lost 3 bases to trimming and J lost 0 bases; unmatched junction nucleotides: 14. The CDR3 sequence is CASSAGTGQVGSSGNTIYF. The CDR3 coding sequence is TGTGCCAGCAGCGCCGGGACAGGTCAGGTGGGGAGCTCTGGAAACACCATATATTTT.

This clone turned up a few times. The chain carries TRBV11-3 and TRBJ2-1; 7 bases are a match to TRBD1. With 8 bases clipped from V and 5 bases from J, the junction kept 9 bases outside the gene matches. The CDR3 totals 14 residues. The germline gives CDR1 SGHNT, CDR2 YENEEA. The CDR3 nucleotides read TGTGCCAGCTGGACAGGTGCTTCCAACAATGAGCAGTTCTTC. Translating it yields CASWTGASNNEQFF.

This clone was recorded a few times. V and J are TRBV6-1 and TRBJ2-5, with D perhaps TRBD2 (6 bases). Trimming shortened V by 1 base and J by 4 bases, and 13 bases separated the two germline ends. The CDR3 length is 15 residues. CDR1 is MNHNS, CDR2 SASEGT, per germline. The CDR3 region is CASSEGNSGRETQYF. The CDR3 coding sequence is TGTGCCAGCAGTGAAGGTAATAGCGGAAGAGAGACCCAGTACTTC.

This clone turned up a few times. The chain is built from TRBV30 and TRBJ1-1; D gene uncertain. Trimming stripped 5 bases from V and 2 bases from J, with 6 bases between. Germline V gene data show CDR1 as GTSNPN and CDR2 as SVGIG (reference sequence). This CDR3 spans 11 amino acids. The CDR3 nucleotides read TGTGCCTGGCGTCATAACACTGAAGCTTTCTTT. Residues: CAWRHNTEAFF.

This clone occurred a few times. V gene TRBV9 combines with J gene TRBJ1-1; TRBD1 is a possible D gene (6 bases). The CDR3 contains 13 residues. Germline CDR1 reads SGDLS; CDR2 reads YYNGEE. Trimming removed 7 bases from V and 1 base from J, with 11 bases in between. CDR3 nucleotide sequence: TGTGCCAGCTCAGGGGAGGGGAACACTGAAGCTTTCTTT. Encoded protein: CASSGEGNTEAFF.

The genes are TRBV29-1 and TRBJ2-2, with 8 bases aligning to TRBD2. V lost 7 bases to trimming and J lost 4 bases; unmatched junction nucleotides: 5. The CDR3 sequence is 13 residues long. Per the germline V gene, CDR1 is SQVTM and CDR2 is ANQGSEA. The DNA of the CDR3 is TGCAGCGCCGGGGGGGATTCCACCGGGGAGCTGTTTTTT. Amino acids: CSAGGDSTGELFF.

This clone was counted between two and nine times. J is TRBJ1-4 and V is TRBV9; D call uncertain. CDR1 and CDR2 from the germline V gene are SGDLS and YYNGEE. The CDR3 is 12 residues long. V lost 5 bases to trimming and J lost 4 bases, with 6 bases between them. CDR3 bases: TGTGCCAGCAGTGGGGTTAATGAAAAACTGTTTTTT. It encodes CASSGVNEKLFF. The full variable domain, its missing parts supplied by reference TRBV9 and TRBJ1-4, is DSGVTQTPKHLITATGQRVTLRCSPRSGDLSVYWYQQSLDQGLQFLIQYYNGEERAKGNILERFSAQQFPDLHSELNLSSLELGDSALYFCASSGVNEKLFFGSGTQLSVL.

This clone occurred a few times. The gene calls are TRBV11-3 and TRBJ2-3; no clear D gene. Deletions cut 3 bases from V and 2 bases from J, with 12 bases between. The CDR3 extends over 15 amino acids. The germline CDR1 and CDR2 sequences are SGHNT and YENEEA. CDR3 nucleotide sequence: TGTGCCAGCAGCTTTTTTCCGGTCGACACAGATACGCAGTATTTT. Amino acid sequence: CASSFFPVDTDTQYF. Full variable domain (rest looked up from reference TRBV11-3 and TRBJ2-3): EAGVVQSPRYKIIEKKQPVAFWCNPISGHNTLYWYLQNLGQGPELLIRYENEEAVDDSQLPKDRFSAERLKGVDSTLKIQPAELGDSAVYLCASSFFPVDTDTQYFGPGTRLTVL.

This chain's CDR3 is CASSQELAKNIQYF. The CDR3 nucleotides read TGTGCCAGCAGCCAAGAACTAGCCAAAAACATTCAGTACTTC. The J gene is TRBJ2-4, the V gene TRBV14, with D uncertain. The CDR3 is 14 residues long. The germline V gene encodes CDR1 SGHDN and CDR2 FVKESK. Trimming left V 0 bases short and J 0 bases short, with 3 bases between.